These T cell receptor beta chains were read from a single sample in a study of T cell responses to AZD1222 COVID-19 vaccine. The table came from immunoSEQ multiplex PCR; TCRdb's copy has only in-frame clones and leaves some out. Altogether more than 120,000 clones are present, approximately 86% being singletons, with the ten largest covering under 5.5%. Source: peripheral blood, taken 28 days after the second dose of the MenACWY control vaccine. These receptors came from an adult who received the MenACWY meningococcal vaccine as a control. Each CDR3 is given without its conserved first and last residue.

j_call v_call cdr3_aa
TRBJ2-1 TRBV7-2 ASSLSAPSSYNEQF
TRBJ2-5 TRBV7-6 ASSLALTVSGSQY
TRBJ2-4 TRBV19 ASSPVPGGGNIQY
TRBJ2-1 TRBV9 ASSVSGRGYNEQF
TRBJ1-1 TRBV18 ASSGPTGEAF
TRBJ2-3 TRBV29-1 SAAGTGTDTQY
TRBJ1-5 TRBV24-1 ATSDLQTGYHNSNQPQH
TRBJ2-1 TRBV11-3 ASSSRTDYPNEQF
TRBJ1-2 TRBV4-2 ASSQEGGGYT
TRBJ1-2 TRBV4-3 ASSQEGGGPANYGYT
TRBJ2-3 TRBV11-3 ASSLGDSGADTQY
TRBJ2-1 TRBV18 ASSPPRGVVGSYNEQF
TRBJ1-6 TRBV5-1 ASSLAAGGSSYNSPLH
TRBJ1-2 TRBV2 ASSERESVYGYT
TRBJ1-1 TRBV7-2 ASSLAQNTEAF
TRBJ2-7 TRBV7-8 ASSRDRAYEQY
TRBJ1-5 TRBV15 ATRFRGQLRQPQH
TRBJ1-1 TRBV9 ASSAGPNTEAF
TRBJ2-7 TRBV4-1 ASSHLTGKSYEQY
TRBJ1-2 TRBV28 ASSTPDRYHYGYT
TRBJ1-1 TRBV9 ASSITAANTEAF
TRBJ1-2 TRBV2 ASSEAGRRTGYT
TRBJ2-7 TRBV18 ASSPAGSYEQY
TRBJ2-7 TRBV18 ASSPGQGANSYEQY
TRBJ2-2 TRBV7-2 ASERGRNTGELF
TRBJ1-2 TRBV30 AWRAGGYYGYT
TRBJ2-7 TRBV28 ASRKRDRPSYEQY
TRBJ2-1 TRBV5-6 ASTRTGTEYNEQF
TRBJ2-1 TRBV27 ASSELASGRYEQF
TRBJ2-5 TRBV9 ASSVAPIFSETQY
TRBJ1-1 TRBV19 ASSKRGAEAF
TRBJ2-5 TRBV28 ASSRGPGESETQY
TRBJ2-7 TRBV27 ASSSLAGFREEQY